These 21 T cell receptor beta chains were all obtained from the same sample, sequenced in a study of OX40 agonist ivuxolimab in advanced cancers. The data were produced by immunoSEQ multiplex PCR, yet TCRdb's version contains in-frame clones alone and is incomplete. The sample lists more than 75,000 clones, approximately 90% occurring once. Sequenced material: CD4+ or CD8+ T cells sorted from blood, taken in a trial of the OX40 agonist ivuxolimab. These receptors came from an adult with an advanced solid tumor such as melanoma, head and neck, liver or kidney cancer.

The chain recombines TRBV5-1 with TRBJ2-4; D tentatively reads TRBD1 or TRBD2 (5 bases each). This CDR3 is built from 14 residues. Germline assignment: CDR1 SGHRS and CDR2 YFSETQ. V shed 4 bases and J shed 6 bases, with 14 bases lying between them. CDR3: CASSVTGSGNIQYF. The CDR3 nucleotides are TGCGCCAGCAGCGTTACAGGCAGCGGAAACATTCAGTACTTC.

This chain uses TRBV7-3 with TRBJ2-5; 11 nucleotides line up with TRBD2. The CDR3 totals 14 residues. After removal of 2 bases from V and 4 bases from J, the junction contained 0 bases not matched to a gene. Looked up from germline, CDR1 is SGHTA and CDR2 is FQGTGA. The CDR3 coding sequence is TGTGCCAGCAGCTTACTAGCGGGGGGAGAGACCCAGTACTTC. This encodes CASSLLAGGETQYF.

The J gene is TRBJ2-1, the V gene TRBV5-3; 7 bases fit TRBD1. TRBV5-3 is designated an ORF whose function remains uncertain. The CDR3 is 15 amino acids. The V segment lost 7 bases and the J segment 6 bases; nucleotides outside the gene matches: 13. CDR3 region: CARVTRDSVLNEQFF. The CDR3, as DNA: TGTGCCAGAGTAACTCGGGACAGCGTTCTCAATGAGCAGTTCTTC.

This rearrangement joins TRBV28 to TRBJ1-5, with D perhaps matching TRBD1 (5 bases). The germline V and J ends were trimmed by 5 bases and 0 bases, with 11 bases remaining between them. Germline V gives CDR1 MDHEN, CDR2 SYDVKM. This CDR3 spans 15 amino acids. CDR3 nucleotide sequence: TGTGCCAGCAGTCGCCCACAGGATAGCAATCAGCCCCAGCATTTT. It yields the protein CASSRPQDSNQPQHF.

This sequence joins TRBV19 and TRBJ2-3; unclear D gene. Germline-derived CDR1 and CDR2 are LNHDA and SQIVND (reference sequence). Trimming took off 5 bases at V and 0 bases at J, with 6 bases between the two ends. The CDR3 is 13 residues long. For the CDR3, the DNA is TGTGCCAGTAGTCAGGACAGCACAGATACGCAGTATTTT. Its protein product is CASSQDSTDTQYF.

The J gene is TRBJ2-2, the V gene TRBV6-6; D gene ambiguous. The length of the CDR3 is 13 residues. Trimming stripped 7 bases from V and 5 bases from J, with 11 bases between. Germline CDR1 MNHNY, CDR2 SVGAGI (reference sequence). The CDR3 DNA sequence: TGTGCCAGCACCCTGACCTTGACCGGGGAGCTGTTTTTT. Amino acids: CASTLTLTGELFF.

This clone was observed a few times. This chain connects TRBV21-1 to TRBJ1-1; the table's D call, TRBD1, has no DNA check behind it. TRBV21-1 is assigned pseudogene status. CDR3 length: 14 amino acids. The CDR3 spells CASSKWSGITEAFF. The CDR3 DNA is TGTGCCAGCAGCAAATGGTCAGGGATCACTGAAGCTTTCTTT.

The chain uses TRBV27 and TRBJ2-1, with 15 bases lining up with TRBD2. Germline CDR1 reads MNHEY; CDR2 reads SMNVEV (reference sequence). The CDR3 contains 20 residues. The V and J ends lost 6 bases and 0 bases, in that order; junction bases with no gene match: 12. CDR3 DNA sequence: TGTGCCAGCAGGGGATGGACTAGCGGGAGGGGGGCCCTCTCCTACAATGAGCAGTTCTTC. Protein product: CASRGWTSGRGALSYNEQFF.

The chain employs TRBV6-5 and TRBJ2-7; TRBD2 aligns across 14 bases. This CDR3 region has 15 residues. Trimming cost V 6 bases and J 4 bases; bases outside gene matches: 5. The germline V gene has CDR1 MNHEY and CDR2 SVGAGI. For the CDR3, the DNA is TGTGCCAGCAGGACTAGCGGGGGGGCCTGGTACGAGCAGTACTTC. This codes for CASRTSGGAWYEQYF.

J is TRBJ2-3 and V is TRBV9; D could derive from TRBD1 or TRBD2 (6 bases each). The CDR3 runs to 13 residues. Germline CDR1 SGDLS, CDR2 YYNGEE. V gave up 0 bases and J gave up 13 bases, with 15 bases separating them. This CDR3 is CASSVAGAGSKYF. For the CDR3, the DNA is TGTGCCAGCAGCGTAGCGGGGGCGGGTAGCAAGTATTTT.

This sequence joins TRBV6-5 and TRBJ2-5; D gene unclear. The germline CDR1 and CDR2 sequences are MNHEY and SVGAGI. The CDR3 covers 11 residues. V was shortened by 6 bases and J by 5 bases, with 7 bases between the two germline ends. The DNA for the CDR3 is TGTGCCAGCAGGACGTATGAGACCCAGTACTTC. It is translated as CASRTYETQYF.

This chain uses TRBV18 with TRBJ2-7; TRBD2 aligns across 7 bases. J was trimmed by 0 bases and V by 3 bases; bases with no gene match: 2. Germline CDR1 is KGHSH and CDR2 is LQKENI. CDR3 length: 14 residues. The CDR3 is CASSPSGVSYEQYF. DNA of the CDR3: TGTGCCAGCTCACCCAGCGGGGTCTCCTACGAGCAGTACTTC.

V usage is TRBV25-1 and J usage is TRBJ1-6; 7 bases line up with TRBD1. CDR1 and CDR2 (germline): MGHDK, SYGVNS. Unmatched junction bases numbered 5, after V lost 3 bases and J lost 9 bases. CDR3 length: 14 amino acids. This CDR3 is CASSDQGVASPLHF. The CDR3 bases are TGTGCCAGCAGTGATCAGGGGGTGGCTTCACCCCTCCACTTT.

This chain connects TRBV11-2 to TRBJ2-5; D call uncertain. CDR3 length: 15 residues. The germline V gene encodes CDR1 SGHAT and CDR2 FQNNGV. V lost 2 bases to trimming and J lost 5 bases, with 15 bases between them. CDR3 bases: TGTGCCAGCAGCTTAAACCGGCTCGTAGGGGAGACCCAGTACTTC. Amino acids: CASSLNRLVGETQYF.

The CDR3 loop reads CASSNSGTGTYEQYF. The CDR3 DNA sequence: TGTGCCAGCAGCAACTCCGGGACAGGTACCTACGAGCAGTACTTC. This chain links TRBV27 with TRBJ2-7; 8 positions agree with TRBD1. With 6 bases clipped from V and 2 bases from J, the junction kept 9 bases outside the gene matches. The CDR3 consists of 15 residues. Per germline, CDR1 MNHEY and CDR2 SMNVEV (reference sequence).

The chain uses TRBV5-8 and TRBJ2-1; no firm D call. This CDR3 has 16 amino acids. CDR1 is SGHTS, CDR2 YDEGEE, per germline. V gave up 6 bases and J gave up 0 bases, with 16 bases separating them. The CDR3 sequence: CASTPDWAYSYNEQFF. The CDR3 DNA follows: TGTGCCAGCACCCCGGATTGGGCCTACTCCTACAATGAGCAGTTCTTC.

This clone was observed once. The chain joins TRBV30 to TRBJ1-2; D perhaps matches TRBD1 (5 bases). Trimming took off 0 bases at V and 0 bases at J, with 8 bases between the two ends. The germline V gene encodes CDR1 GTSNPN and CDR2 SVGIG (reference sequence). This CDR3 is 14 amino acids long. CDR3 region: CAWSVLGANYGYTF. The CDR3 region has the DNA TGTGCCTGGAGTGTACTGGGGGCTAACTATGGCTACACCTTC.

The count of this clone is one. The rearrangement joins TRBV6-1 to TRBJ2-7, with D perhaps TRBD1 (6 bases). Trimming stripped 6 bases from V and 3 bases from J, with 21 bases between. In germline, CDR1 is MNHNS, CDR2 SASEGT. This CDR3 contains 16 residues. The CDR3 loop reads CASREPGTQIVYEQYF. The CDR3 bases are TGTGCCAGCAGAGAACCCGGGACACAAATTGTCTACGAGCAGTACTTC.

The chain carries TRBV6-5 and TRBJ2-7; 7 bases are a match to TRBD1. The CDR3 is 13 residues long. Trimming took 7 bases from V and 0 from J; bases not matched to a gene: 3. Germline lookup yields CDR1 MNHEY and CDR2 SVGAGI. CDR3: CASKDRSSYEQYF. CDR3 DNA: TGTGCCAGCAAGGACAGGAGCTCCTACGAGCAGTACTTC.

This clone was observed a single time. The rearrangement joins TRBV18 to TRBJ2-3, with 9 bases matching TRBD2. CDR1 is KGHSH, CDR2 LQKENI, per germline. The CDR3 consists of 16 residues. The V gene end was trimmed by 1 base and the J gene end by 0 bases; junction bases not matched to a gene: 2. The CDR3 loop is CASSPLAGASTDTQYF. DNA of the CDR3: TGTGCCAGCTCACCACTAGCGGGGGCTAGCACAGATACGCAGTATTTT.

The J gene is TRBJ2-3, the V gene TRBV5-1; 12 bases are shared with TRBD2. Germline V gene lookup returns CDR1 SGHRS and CDR2 YFSETQ. The CDR3 loop spans 16 amino acids. Trimming took 2 bases from V and 1 from J; bases not matched to a gene: 2. The CDR3 protein is CASSFRLAGGTDTQYF. For the CDR3, the DNA is TGCGCCAGCAGCTTTCGACTAGCGGGGGGCACAGATACGCAGTATTTT.